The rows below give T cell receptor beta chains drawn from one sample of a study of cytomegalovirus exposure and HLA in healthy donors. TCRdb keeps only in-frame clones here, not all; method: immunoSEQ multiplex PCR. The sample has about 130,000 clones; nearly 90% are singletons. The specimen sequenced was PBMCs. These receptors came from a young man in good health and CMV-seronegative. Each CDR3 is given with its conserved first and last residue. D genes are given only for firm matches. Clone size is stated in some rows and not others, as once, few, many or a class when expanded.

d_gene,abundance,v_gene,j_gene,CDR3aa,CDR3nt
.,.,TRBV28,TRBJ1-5,CASSYGQSDQPQHF,TGTGCCAGCAGCTATGGACAGTCAGATCAGCCCCAGCATTTT
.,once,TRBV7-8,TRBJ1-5,CASSQDRGNQPQHF,TGTGCCAGCAGCCAGGATAGAGGCAATCAGCCCCAGCATTTT
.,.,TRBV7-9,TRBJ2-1,CASSVGFYNEQFF,TGTGCCAGCAGCGTCGGTTTCTACAATGAGCAGTTCTTC
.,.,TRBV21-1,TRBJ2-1,CAKNVGQGSYNEQFF,.
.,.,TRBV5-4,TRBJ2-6,CASSLLSAGAGANVLTF,TGTGCCAGCAGCTTGCTCAGTGCAGGGGCAGGGGCCAACGTCCTGACTTTC
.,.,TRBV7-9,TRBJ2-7,CASSLPGPSYEQYF,TGTGCCAGCAGCTTACCAGGCCCTTCCTACGAGCAGTACTTC
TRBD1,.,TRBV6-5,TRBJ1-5,CASSPTGKGNQPQHF,TGTGCCAGCAGCCCGACAGGGAAGGGGAATCAGCCCCAGCATTTT
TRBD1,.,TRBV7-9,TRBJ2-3,CASSLLTGASTDTQYF,TGTGCCAGCAGCTTATTGACAGGGGCTAGCACAGATACGCAGTATTTT
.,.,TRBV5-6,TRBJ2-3,CASSFILDTQYF,TGTGCCAGCAGCTTCATTTTGGATACGCAGTATTTT
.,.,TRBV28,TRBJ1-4,CASSKDPETEEKLFF,TGTGCCAGCAGTAAAGACCCGGAGACGGAAGAAAAACTGTTTTTT